The 18 T cell receptor beta chains given below trace back to one sample, sequenced in a study of OX40 agonist ivuxolimab in advanced cancers. The method was immunoSEQ multiplex PCR; TCRdb's version includes in-frame clones alone and lacks a portion of them. Of roughly 66,000 clones detected, 80% to 85% appear once; the ten largest clones hold 0.4% to 0.5%. The sample consisted of CD4+ or CD8+ T cells sorted from blood, taken in a trial of the OX40 agonist ivuxolimab. Receptors were obtained from an adult with an advanced solid tumor such as melanoma, head and neck, liver or kidney cancer.

The genes are TRBV27 and TRBJ2-7; no firm D call. Germline V gives CDR1 MNHEY, CDR2 SMNVEV (reference sequence). The CDR3 runs to 14 residues. The V gene lost 3 bases and the J gene lost 2 bases, with 11 bases spanning the gap. CDR3 DNA sequence: TGTGCCAGCAGTTTCTATGACAAGCCCTACGAGCAGTACTTC. Translation gives CASSFYDKPYEQYF.

The chain links TRBV5-5 to TRBJ1-4, with a tentative D call TRBD1 (6 bases). The V end lost 1 base, the J end lost 5 bases, and 6 bases lay between the germline ends. The CDR3 is 13 residues long. Germline lookup yields CDR1 SGHKS and CDR2 YYEKEE (reference sequence). CDR3 nucleotides: TGTGCCAGCAGCTTGCAGGGGAATGAAAAACTGTTTTTT. Its translation is CASSLQGNEKLFF.

This sequence joins TRBV7-8 and TRBJ2-5; TRBD1 matches 10 bases. The germline gives CDR1 SGHVS, CDR2 FQNEAQ. V gave up 7 bases and J gave up 7 bases; unmatched junction bases: 9. The CDR3 spans 14 residues. The CDR3 here is CASTGGTGVATQYF. In nucleotides, the CDR3 is TGTGCCAGCACCGGTGGGACAGGGGTAGCGACCCAGTACTTC.

The chain combines TRBV18 with TRBJ2-7, with D possibly TRBD1 on 6 matching bases. CDR3 length equals 14 residues. CDR1 is KGHSH, CDR2 LQKENI, per germline. The V and J ends lost 3 bases and 3 bases respectively, with 12 bases between them. The CDR3 loop is CASSPTEDSYEQYV. The CDR3 DNA is TGTGCCAGCTCACCTACGGAGGACAGCTACGAGCAGTACGTC.

V and J are TRBV6-6 and TRBJ1-2; no clear D gene. Trimming stripped 6 bases from V and 7 bases from J, with 15 bases between. Germline lookup yields CDR1 MNHNY and CDR2 SVGAGI (reference sequence). The CDR3 is 13 residues long. The CDR3 loop is CASRGGASGGYTF. CDR3 bases: TGTGCCAGCAGAGGCGGCGCTTCGGGTGGCTACACCTTC.

V and J are TRBV7-8 and TRBJ1-2; D gene ambiguous. V lost 1 base to trimming and J lost 0 bases, with 18 bases between them. Germline CDR1 is SGHVS and CDR2 is FQNEAQ. This CDR3 comprises 18 residues. The CDR3 is CASSLDRAGLSANYGYTF. The DNA of the CDR3 is TGTGCCAGCAGCTTAGACCGGGCGGGCCTCTCCGCTAACTATGGCTACACCTTC.

V usage is TRBV7-9 and J usage is TRBJ2-7; 13 positions agree with TRBD2. The germline CDR1 and CDR2 sequences are SEHNR and FQNEAQ (reference sequence). The CDR3 has 15 residues. V trimming: 6 bases; J trimming: 7 bases; junction bases outside the gene matches: 9. CDR3 sequence (DNA): TGTGCCAGCAGTTTTACTAGCGGGAGGGCCTGGGAGCAGTACTTC. It codes for CASSFTSGRAWEQYF.

This sequence joins TRBV7-2 and TRBJ2-5; D may be TRBD1 (5 bases). Germline V CDR1 and CDR2: SGHTA, FQGNSA. Trimming took off 1 base at V and 11 bases at J, with 14 bases between the two ends. The CDR3 runs to 13 residues. The CDR3 protein is CASSLVPGYEQYF. The CDR3 DNA reads TGTGCCAGCAGCTTAGTCCCAGGGTATGAGCAGTACTTC.

The J gene is TRBJ1-1, the V gene TRBV6-5, with D perhaps TRBD1 (5 bases). V lost 5 bases to trimming and J lost 5 bases, with 15 bases between them. Germline V CDR1 and CDR2: MNHEY, SVGAGI. This CDR3 has 14 amino acids. The CDR3 reads CASSTLRVKTEAFF. The CDR3 coding sequence is TGTGCCAGCAGTACCCTCAGGGTCAAAACTGAAGCTTTCTTT.

The V and J genes are TRBV9 and TRBJ2-7; no clear D gene. This CDR3 is 11 amino acids long. Per germline, CDR1 SGDLS and CDR2 YYNGEE. Trimming cost V 4 bases and J 5 bases, with 7 bases left between them. The CDR3 loop is CASSPLDEQYV. The CDR3, as DNA: TGTGCCAGCAGCCCCCTGGACGAGCAGTACGTC.

This sequence joins TRBV6-5 and TRBJ2-7; perhaps TRBD2 as D (5 bases). The ends were cut back, 7 bases at V and 0 bases at J, with 13 bases in the middle. CDR3 length: 14 amino acids. Per germline, CDR1 MNHEY and CDR2 SVGAGI. The CDR3 coding sequence is TGTGCCAGCAAAGAGCGGACGGCCTCCTACGAGCAGTACGTC. This encodes CASKERTASYEQYV.

The chain carries TRBV7-2 and TRBJ1-2, with a tentative D call TRBD1 (6 bases). Trimming pared 4 bases from V and 2 bases from J, leaving 17 bases between. CDR3 length equals 16 residues. Germline-derived CDR1 and CDR2 are SGHTA and FQGNSA. For the CDR3, the DNA is TGTGCCAGCAGCTACAAAGCGATCCAGGGGAACTATGGCTACACCTTC. Translated: CASSYKAIQGNYGYTF.

V is TRBV21-1 and J is TRBJ2-7; TRBD1, the table's D call, lacks a check against the DNA. TRBV21-1 is reported as a pseudogene. The CDR3 spans 19 residues. The CDR3 region is CASSARDRGSQPGYYEQYV. The CDR3 bases are TGTGCCAGCAGCGCCAGGGACAGGGGGAGCCAACCGGGGTACTACGAGCAGTACGTC.

This chain connects TRBV14 to TRBJ1-2, with D uncertain. Germline-derived CDR1 and CDR2 are SGHDN and FVKESK. The CDR3 consists of 13 residues. Trimming stripped 3 bases from V and 7 bases from J, with 12 bases between. The CDR3 loop is CASSQEPHRGYTF. Here the CDR3 DNA reads TGTGCCAGCAGCCAGGAACCCCATCGTGGCTACACCTTC.

J is TRBJ2-7 and V is TRBV5-1; no definite D call. The CDR3 loop spans 15 amino acids. V was pared by 4 bases and J by 3 bases, with 17 bases between. Germline V lookup: CDR1 SGHRS, CDR2 YFSETQ. In nucleotides, the CDR3 is TGCGCCAGCAGCCCCCAAGCAGGCCCAAACTACGAGCAGTACTTC. Residues: CASSPQAGPNYEQYF.

This clone was picked up one time. The rearrangement joins TRBV5-4 to TRBJ2-2, with D uncertain. V was clipped by 0 bases and J by 0 bases, with 3 bases between them. CDR3 length: 14 residues. In germline, CDR1 is SGHNT, CDR2 YYREEE (reference sequence). The CDR3 sequence: CASSLVPNTGELFF. Here the CDR3 DNA reads TGTGCCAGCAGCTTGGTGCCGAACACCGGGGAGCTGTTTTTT.

This clone was recorded once. The V call is TRBV9, the J call TRBJ2-1; weak D call: TRBD2 (6 bases). Germline CDR1 and CDR2: SGDLS and YYNGEE. The CDR3 has 16 amino acids. The V gene lost 4 bases and the J gene lost 0 bases, with 14 bases spanning the gap. Here the CDR3 DNA reads TGTGCCAGCAGCCCGGGGACTCCAAGCTCCTACAATGAGCAGTTCTTC. This encodes CASSPGTPSSYNEQFF.

The gene calls are TRBV5-5 and TRBJ2-5; tentatively, D is TRBD1 (6 bases). With 3 bases removed from V and 7 bases from J, the gap between germline ends came to 22 bases. This CDR3 spans 16 amino acids. CDR1 is SGHKS and CDR2 is YYEKEE in the germline V gene (reference sequence). CDR3 nucleotide sequence: TGTGCCAGCAGCTCCCTCGCAGTCCAAAAACAGGGGACCCAGTACTTC. Translated: CASSSLAVQKQGTQYF.